The rows below give T cell receptor beta chains drawn from one sample of a study of shared clonotypes between healthy human individuals. This table comes from immunoSEQ multiplex PCR, and its TCRdb copy is limited to in-frame clones, with some not included. Of more than 850,000 clones listed, more than 75% are singletons. The sequenced material came from memory CD4+ T cells from PBMCs. These receptors all come from a man younger than 35 in good health. Some clones in this sample may be carry-over from other donors' samples. Each CDR3 is given with its conserved first and last residue. D genes are given only for firm matches. Rows may omit the clone size; those that give it use once, few, many or a size class.

J: TRBJ2-2
size: .
D: .
V: TRBV19
CDR3: CASSSGTLNTGELFF
DNA: TGTGCCAGTAGTTCCGGGACACTGAACACCGGGGAGCTGTTTTTT

J: TRBJ2-1
size: once
D: .
V: TRBV20-1
CDR3: CSAGTNNEQFF
DNA: TGCAGTGCCGGGACCAACAATGAGCAGTTCTTC

J: TRBJ2-2
size: .
D: TRBD2
V: TRBV5-1
CDR3: CASSLGLAGVTGELFF
DNA: TGCGCCAGCAGCTTGGGACTAGCGGGAGTCACCGGGGAGCTGTTTTTT

J: TRBJ1-4
size: .
D: .
V: TRBV7-7
CDR3: CASSLTPQAGAGEKLFF
DNA: TGTGCCAGCAGCTTAACCCCGCAGGCTGGGGCAGGGGAAAAACTGTTTTTT

J: TRBJ2-4
size: once
D: .
V: TRBV19
CDR3: CASSISGAGVTQYF
DNA: TGTGCCAGTAGTATTTCTGGGGCAGGAGTTACCCAGTACTTC

J: TRBJ2-7
size: .
D: TRBD1
V: TRBV6-6
CDR3: CASSSGQGHYEQYF
DNA: TGTGCCAGCAGCTCGGGACAGGGCCACTACGAGCAGTACTTC

J: TRBJ2-7
size: .
D: .
V: TRBV6-1
CDR3: CASSDLTVAYEQYF
DNA: TGTGCCAGCAGTGACCTGACAGTCGCCTACGAGCAGTACTTC

J: TRBJ2-2
size: .
D: TRBD2
V: TRBV9
CDR3: CASSVRGLAGAPSNTGELFF
DNA: TGTGCCAGCAGCGTACGAGGACTAGCGGGAGCCCCATCTAACACCGGGGAGCTGTTTTTT

J: TRBJ2-7
size: .
D: .
V: TRBV6-1
CDR3: CASSQVTGTYEQYF
DNA: TGTGCCAGCAGCCAAGTAACAGGAACCTACGAGCAGTACTTC

J: TRBJ2-2
size: few
D: TRBD2
V: TRBV2
CDR3: CASSLGLAGTGELFF
DNA: TGTGCCAGCAGTTTGGGACTAGCCGGTACCGGGGAGCTGTTTTTT

J: TRBJ2-1
size: .
D: TRBD2
V: TRBV11-3
CDR3: CASSFSGSPYNEQFF
DNA: TGTGCCAGCAGCTTTAGCGGGAGCCCTTACAATGAGCAGTTCTTC

J: TRBJ2-1
size: .
D: TRBD2
V: TRBV30
CDR3: CAWRIAGGGKQFF
DNA: TGTGCCTGGAGAATAGCGGGAGGGGGAAAGCAGTTCTTC

J: TRBJ2-7
size: .
D: .
V: TRBV5-1
CDR3: CASSLSVQGTSSKQYF
DNA: TGCGCCAGCAGCTTGTCGGTCCAGGGGACATCCTCGAAGCAGTACTTC

J: TRBJ1-1
size: few
D: .
V: TRBV19
CDR3: CASSLLSGIANTEAFF
DNA: TGTGCCAGTAGCCTTTTATCGGGGATAGCTAACACTGAAGCTTTCTTT

J: TRBJ1-1
size: .
D: TRBD1
V: TRBV2
CDR3: CASSGTGGVNTEAFF
DNA: TGTGCCAGCAGTGGGACAGGGGGCGTGAACACTGAAGCTTTCTTT

J: TRBJ2-3
size: .
D: .
V: TRBV30
CDR3: CAWSAPGTAQYF
DNA: TGTGCCTGGAGTGCCCCCGGGACTGCGCAGTATTTT

J: TRBJ1-2
size: .
D: .
V: TRBV7-9
CDR3: CASSLGSLGYTF
DNA: TGTGCCAGCAGCTTAGGGTCCCTGGGCTACACCTTC

J: TRBJ2-1
size: once
D: TRBD2
V: TRBV7-2
CDR3: CASSLLAGIAYNEQFF
DNA: TGTGCCAGCAGCTTACTAGCGGGAATAGCCTACAATGAGCAGTTCTTC

J: TRBJ2-1
size: once
D: TRBD1
V: TRBV5-1
CDR3: CASRLTTGQGVNEQFF
DNA: TGCGCCAGCAGATTAACCACGGGACAGGGGGTCAATGAGCAGTTCTTC

J: TRBJ2-3
size: once
D: TRBD2
V: TRBV28
CDR3: CASSLRLARYLTDTQYF
DNA: TGTGCCAGCAGTCTCAGACTAGCGAGATATCTGACAGATACGCAGTATTTT

J: TRBJ2-7
size: .
D: TRBD2
V: TRBV5-4
CDR3: CASSPGLAEYEQYF
DNA: TGTGCCAGCAGCCCGGGACTAGCTGAATACGAGCAGTACTTC

J: TRBJ2-5
size: few
D: .
V: TRBV7-2
CDR3: CASSASAAETQYF
DNA: TGTGCCAGCAGCGCTTCGGCCGCGGAGACCCAGTACTTC

J: TRBJ2-7
size: .
D: .
V: TRBV11-2
CDR3: CASSLEAYEQYF
DNA: TGTGCCAGCAGCTTAGAGGCCTACGAGCAGTACTTC

J: TRBJ2-7
size: .
D: .
V: TRBV28
CDR3: CASSLEPTEQYF
DNA: TGTGCCAGCAGTTTGGAACCTACGGAGCAGTACTTC

J: TRBJ2-2
size: .
D: .
V: TRBV9
CDR3: CASSAPNTGELFF
DNA: TGTGCCAGCAGCGCACCAAACACCGGGGAGCTGTTTTTT

J: TRBJ1-4
size: many
D: .
V: TRBV9
CDR3: CASSVDPGWDEKLFF
DNA: TGTGCCAGCAGCGTAGATCCGGGATGGGATGAAAAACTGTTTTTT

J: TRBJ1-6
size: .
D: .
V: TRBV30
CDR3: CAWKVGPNSPLHF
DNA: TGTGCCTGGAAGGTTGGCCCCAATTCACCCCTCCACTTT

J: TRBJ2-7
size: few
D: TRBD2
V: TRBV7-2
CDR3: CASSPSGHSYEQYF
DNA: TGTGCCAGCAGCCCTAGCGGGCACTCCTACGAGCAGTACTTC

J: TRBJ1-4
size: once
D: .
V: TRBV6-6
CDR3: CASSYLGGNEKLFF
DNA: TGTGCCAGCAGTTACCTCGGCGGGAATGAAAAACTGTTTTTT

J: TRBJ2-3
size: .
D: TRBD2
V: TRBV29-1
CDR3: CSTGGWSTDTQYF
DNA: TGCAGCACGGGGGGGTGGAGCACAGATACGCAGTATTTT

J: TRBJ1-5
size: .
D: .
V: TRBV7-2
CDR3: CASSFRDNQPQHF
DNA: TGTGCCAGCAGCTTCAGGGATAATCAGCCCCAGCATTTT

J: TRBJ2-3
size: .
D: TRBD2
V: TRBV6-6
CDR3: CATNGLAGADTQYF
DNA: TGTGCCACGAATGGTCTAGCGGGAGCAGATACGCAGTATTTT

J: TRBJ2-7
size: .
D: .
V: TRBV30
CDR3: CAWTLTSSYEQYF
DNA: TGTGCCTGGACCCTGACTAGCTCCTACGAGCAGTACTTC

J: TRBJ1-2
size: once
D: .
V: TRBV28
CDR3: CASSLVAGGYTF
DNA: TGTGCCAGCAGTTTAGTGGCAGGGGGCTACACCTTC

J: TRBJ1-6
size: .
D: .
V: TRBV28
CDR3: CASTPNYLASPLHF
DNA: TGTGCCAGCACCCCTAACTACCTAGCCTCACCCCTCCACTTT

J: TRBJ2-7
size: .
D: .
V: TRBV5-1
CDR3: CASSLGPGGENEQYF
DNA: TGCGCCAGCAGCTTGGGACCCGGGGGCGAGAACGAGCAGTACTTC

J: TRBJ2-6
size: .
D: .
V: TRBV5-1
CDR3: CASSFLSHSGANVLTF
DNA: TGCGCCAGCAGCTTTTTGTCGCACTCTGGGGCCAACGTCCTGACTTTC

J: TRBJ1-1
size: .
D: .
V: TRBV4-2
CDR3: CASSQENALEAFF
DNA: TGTGCCAGCAGCCAAGAGAACGCCCTCGAAGCTTTCTTT

J: TRBJ2-7
size: .
D: TRBD2
V: TRBV29-1
CDR3: CSASLGLHSSYEQYF
DNA: TGCAGCGCGAGCCTGGGACTACACAGCTCCTACGAGCAGTACTTC

J: TRBJ2-1
size: .
D: .
V: TRBV5-1
CDR3: CASSLAEGLANEQFF
DNA: TGCGCCAGCAGCTTGGCGGAGGGGTTGGCCAATGAGCAGTTCTTC

J: TRBJ2-2
size: .
D: .
V: TRBV7-9
CDR3: CASSPVSGSGELFF
DNA: TGTGCCAGCAGCCCCGTGTCGGGGTCCGGGGAGCTGTTTTTT

J: TRBJ1-4
size: .
D: TRBD1
V: TRBV5-1
CDR3: CASSSGQETFNEKLFF
DNA: TGCGCCAGCAGCTCCGGACAGGAGACATTCAATGAAAAACTGTTTTTT

J: TRBJ1-3
size: .
D: .
V: TRBV30
CDR3: CAWMRGTSGNTIYF
DNA: TGTGCCTGGATGAGGGGAACCTCTGGAAACACCATATATTTT

J: TRBJ1-1
size: .
D: .
V: TRBV7-3
CDR3: CASSLTQNTEAFF
DNA: TGTGCCAGCAGCTTAACACAGAACACTGAAGCTTTCTTT

J: TRBJ2-3
size: many
D: .
V: TRBV30
CDR3: CAWKRPGSTDTQYF
DNA: TGTGCCTGGAAAAGGCCGGGCAGCACAGATACGCAGTATTTT

J: TRBJ1-5
size: many
D: .
V: TRBV2
CDR3: CASTRTEYSNQPQHF
DNA: TGTGCCAGCACCCGGACAGAATATAGCAATCAGCCCCAGCATTTT

J: TRBJ2-1
size: .
D: TRBD1
V: TRBV7-8
CDR3: CASSIATGDEQFF
DNA: TGTGCCAGCAGCATAGCAACAGGGGATGAGCAGTTCTTC

J: TRBJ1-1
size: few
D: TRBD1
V: TRBV9
CDR3: CASSVGTGHTEAFF
DNA: TGTGCCAGCAGCGTTGGGACAGGACACACTGAAGCTTTCTTT

J: TRBJ2-1
size: .
D: .
V: TRBV5-1
CDR3: CASSLTRNEQFF
DNA: TGCGCCAGCAGCTTAACCCGGAATGAGCAGTTCTTC

J: TRBJ1-2
size: .
D: .
V: TRBV19
CDR3: CASSVSTGMDYGYTF
DNA: TGTGCCAGTAGTGTATCTACAGGGATGGACTATGGCTACACCTTC

J: TRBJ2-3
size: few
D: .
V: TRBV4-1
CDR3: CASSLSAARTDTQYF
DNA: TGCGCCAGCAGCCTCTCGGCGGCACGCACAGATACGCAGTATTTT

J: TRBJ2-6
size: few
D: .
V: TRBV27
CDR3: CASRKGWAAGSGANVLTF
DNA: TGTGCCAGCAGAAAAGGGTGGGCGGCTGGCTCTGGGGCCAACGTCCTGACTTTC

J: TRBJ1-6
size: .
D: .
V: TRBV2
CDR3: CASQTDRTAGLHF
DNA: TGTGCCAGTCAAACCGACCGGACAGCGGGCCTCCACTTT

J: TRBJ2-7
size: once
D: .
V: TRBV11-2
CDR3: CASSFRQLDLFAYEQYF
DNA: TGTGCCAGCAGCTTTAGGCAGCTCGACCTTTTCGCCTACGAGCAGTACTTC

J: TRBJ1-4
size: .
D: .
V: TRBV9
CDR3: CASSVGGGNEKLFF
DNA: TGTGCCAGCAGCGTAGGCGGGGGTAACGAAAAACTGTTTTTT

J: TRBJ1-5
size: .
D: .
V: TRBV28
CDR3: CASTIAGISNQPQHF
DNA: TGTGCCAGCACCATCGCAGGTATAAGCAATCAGCCCCAGCATTTT

J: TRBJ1-1
size: .
D: .
V: TRBV5-5
CDR3: CASSLGKKAFF
DNA: TGTGCCAGCAGCTTGGGAAAGAAAGCTTTCTTT

J: TRBJ2-5
size: .
D: .
V: TRBV6-5
CDR3: CASSYAPAAGQETQYF
DNA: TGTGCCAGCAGTTACGCTCCGGCGGCGGGCCAAGAGACCCAGTACTTC

J: TRBJ2-7
size: few
D: .
V: TRBV5-4
CDR3: CASSLVGAGWSEQYF
DNA: TGTGCCAGCAGCTTGGTAGGGGCAGGGTGGTCCGAGCAGTACTTC